The 27 T cell receptor beta chains below were found in one sample sequenced in a study of cytomegalovirus exposure and HLA in healthy donors. PCR was performed using 60 Vbeta and 13 Jbeta primers. TCRdb's table, derived via immunoSEQ multiplex PCR, lists solely in-frame clones and lacks some. Seen here are about 94,000 clones, 75% to 80% observed once, and the top ten hold about 4%. Source material: PBMCs. These TCRs come from a woman aged 40 to 49 in good health and CMV-seronegative.

The chain has TRBV5-4 and TRBJ1-6, with D possibly TRBD1 on 5 matching bases. The germline V gene encodes CDR1 SGHNT and CDR2 YYREEE (reference sequence). The CDR3 has 16 amino acids. V was pared by 0 bases and J by 10 bases, with 17 bases between. The CDR3 region has the DNA TGTGCCAGCAGCTTGGAATCAGGGTCCCCTCCGTCACCCCTCCACTTT. It translates to CASSLESGSPPSPLHF.

The rearrangement uses TRBV5-6 and TRBJ2-2; D not certain. This CDR3 region has 14 residues. Germline-derived CDR1 and CDR2 are SGHDT and YYEEEE. V was shortened by 2 bases and J by 7 bases, with 12 bases between the two germline ends. The CDR3 bases are TGTGCCAGCAGCTTAGCTCCGGGTGTCGGGGAGCTGTTTTTT. It translates to CASSLAPGVGELFF.

This clone showed up just a few times. The chain carries TRBV4-3 and TRBJ2-1; TRBD2 matches at 9 bases. From germline, CDR1 is LGHNA and CDR2 YSLEER. The CDR3 extends over 17 amino acids. J was trimmed by 2 bases and V by 0 bases; bases with no gene match: 5. The CDR3 sequence: CASSQDRAGGPYNEQFF. The CDR3 DNA sequence: TGCGCCAGCAGCCAAGATAGAGCGGGGGGACCCTACAATGAGCAGTTCTTC.

The chain recombines TRBV28 with TRBJ1-5, with 8 bases identical to TRBD1. This CDR3 spans 16 amino acids. CDR1 and CDR2 from the germline V gene are MDHEN and SYDVKM. Trimming took 4 bases from V and 1 from J; bases not matched to a gene: 6. CDR3 DNA: TGTGCCAGCAGTTCAGCGACAGGGGCAAGCAATCAGCCCCAGCATTTT. It encodes CASSSATGASNQPQHF.

This chain connects TRBV6-5 to TRBJ1-1, with a possible D match to TRBD1 (6 bases). Per the germline V gene, CDR1 is MNHEY and CDR2 is SVGAGI. The CDR3 totals 14 residues. V was clipped by 4 bases and J by 5 bases, with 14 bases between them. CDR3 nucleotide sequence: TGTGCCAGCAGTTCGCAGGGGTTTGGGACTGAAGCTTTCTTT. This codes for CASSSQGFGTEAFF.

This clone showed up just once. The V and J genes are TRBV18 and TRBJ2-2, with D maybe TRBD2 (5 bases). CDR3 length equals 13 residues. From germline, CDR1 is KGHSH and CDR2 LQKENI. Trimming took 3 bases from V and 4 from J, leaving 6 bases between them. The CDR3 region is CASSPGITGELFF. The CDR3 DNA sequence: TGTGCCAGCTCACCCGGGATCACCGGGGAGCTGTTTTTT.

V usage is TRBV9 and J usage is TRBJ2-2; TRBD1 matches 10 bases. Per the germline V gene, CDR1 is SGDLS and CDR2 is YYNGEE. This CDR3 is built from 17 residues. The junction had 9 bases not matched to a gene; V was cut back by 2 bases and J by 5 bases. The CDR3 nucleotides read TGTGCCAGCAGCGTTGGACAGGGGGTTCTGGGGACCGGGGAGCTGTTTTTT. Translated: CASSVGQGVLGTGELFF.

V is TRBV10-3 and J is TRBJ1-6; possible D gene TRBD1, 5 bases. The CDR3 is made up of 17 amino acids. Germline assignment: CDR1 ENHRY and CDR2 SYGVKD. Between the trimmed V and J ends, which lost 3 bases and 9 bases, there was a span of 21 bases. CDR3 protein: CAISDATRAGVSSPLHF. As DNA, the CDR3 is TGTGCCATCAGTGATGCCACCAGGGCGGGGGTTTCTTCACCCCTCCACTTT.

This clone came up a few times. The rearrangement uses TRBV19 and TRBJ1-6; TRBD1 matches 7 bases. From germline, CDR1 is LNHDA and CDR2 SQIVND (reference sequence). J was trimmed by 5 bases and V by 7 bases; bases with no gene match: 11. The length of the CDR3 is 16 residues. This chain's CDR3 is CASTRRGTDHNSPLHF. DNA for the CDR3: TGTGCCAGTACCCGACGGGGGACAGATCATAATTCACCCCTCCACTTT.

This clone was counted a few times. This chain connects TRBV7-8 to TRBJ1-5; 7 nucleotides align to TRBD1. J lost 3 bases, V lost 3 bases, and 5 bases had no gene match. Germline V gives CDR1 SGHVS, CDR2 FQNEAQ. The CDR3 is 15 amino acids. The DNA for the CDR3 is TGTGCCAGCAGCTTGGGGGACAGCTACAATCAGCCCCAGCATTTT. It translates to CASSLGDSYNQPQHF.

This clone was seen more than once but under ten times. The chain carries TRBV7-3 and TRBJ1-1, with D unresolved. Per germline, CDR1 SGHTA and CDR2 FQGTGA. V lost 1 base and J 1 base, leaving 4 bases between the germline ends. This CDR3 is 13 amino acids long. The CDR3 DNA is TGTGCCAGCAGCTTAATCAAGAACACTGAAGCTTTCTTT. Its translation: CASSLIKNTEAFF.

The chain combines TRBV4-1 with TRBJ2-2, with a possible D match to TRBD1 (5 bases). Trimming took off 1 base at V and 6 bases at J, with 12 bases between the two ends. Germline CDR1 and CDR2: MGHRA and YSYEKL. This CDR3 is built from 15 residues. The CDR3 loop reads CASSQVRGDAGELFF. In nucleotides, the CDR3 is TGCGCCAGCAGCCAAGTAAGGGGTGACGCCGGGGAGCTGTTTTTT.

The rearrangement uses TRBV15 and TRBJ1-5; D perhaps matches TRBD1 (5 bases). Germline assignment: CDR1 LNHNV and CDR2 YYDKDF (reference sequence). V shed 5 bases and J shed 0 bases, with 8 bases lying between them. The CDR3 consists of 14 residues. The CDR3 loop reads CATSSDSSNQPQHF. CDR3 sequence (DNA): TGTGCCACCAGCTCAGACAGTAGCAATCAGCCCCAGCATTTT.

The chain combines TRBV11-2 with TRBJ2-1; 10 bases match TRBD1. J was trimmed by 6 bases and V by 5 bases; bases with no gene match: 10. The CDR3 spans 16 residues. Germline CDR1 is SGHAT and CDR2 is FQNNGV. DNA for the CDR3: TGTGCCAGCAGCAAAGTATTCGGGACAGGGGTCAATGAGCAGTTCTTC. Its protein is CASSKVFGTGVNEQFF.

V usage is TRBV11-1 and J usage is TRBJ2-7; 9 bases match TRBD2. The CDR3 sequence is 16 residues long. Germline V gene lookup returns CDR1 SGHAT and CDR2 FQDESV (reference sequence). J gave up 4 bases and V 5 bases, and 12 bases lay outside the gene matches. The CDR3, as DNA: TGTGCCAGCAGCCCCGAGAGCGGGGGGTCCCTTTACGAGCAGTACTTC. Its protein is CASSPESGGSLYEQYF.

V and J are TRBV30 and TRBJ2-7, with TRBD1 identical over 7 bases. CDR3 length: 14 amino acids. Trimming cost V 7 bases and J 2 bases; bases outside gene matches: 11. Germline lookup yields CDR1 GTSNPN and CDR2 SVGIG (reference sequence). CDR3 in DNA: TGTGCCTCAAGGGTGGGGACAGCTACCTACGAGCAGTACTTC. It translates to CASRVGTATYEQYF.

As DNA, the CDR3 is TGTGCCAGTAGGGCCAGGGATACGCAGTATTTT. Translating it yields CASRARDTQYF. The chain carries TRBV19 and TRBJ2-3, with D uncertain. This CDR3 contains 11 residues. The V end lost 6 bases, the J end lost 6 bases, and 7 bases lay between the germline ends. Germline V lookup: CDR1 LNHDA, CDR2 SQIVND (reference sequence). The full variable domain, completed using reference TRBV19 and TRBJ2-3, is DGGITQSPKYLFRKEGQNVTLSCEQNLNHDAMYWYRQDPGQGLRLIYYSQIVNDFQKGDIAEGYSVSREKKESFPLTVTSAQKNPTAFYLCASRARDTQYFGPGTRLTVL.

This clone came up a few times. The chain recombines TRBV6-1 with TRBJ2-7; 10 nucleotides line up with TRBD1. CDR1 MNHNS and CDR2 SASEGT come from the germline V gene. The CDR3 consists of 14 residues. V gave up 5 bases and J gave up 3 bases; unmatched junction bases: 4. This CDR3 is CASSPGTGVYEQYF. The DNA of the CDR3 is TGTGCCAGCAGTCCCGGGACAGGGGTCTACGAGCAGTACTTC.

This chain links TRBV5-6 with TRBJ1-5, with D tentatively TRBD1 (5 bases). V lost 0 bases, J lost 3 bases, and 7 bases lay in between. The CDR3 has 14 residues. CDR1 and CDR2 (germline): SGHDT, YYEEEE. CDR3 sequence reads: CASSLGRVNQPQHF. The CDR3 DNA reads as TGTGCCAGCAGCTTGGGCAGGGTCAATCAGCCCCAGCATTTT.

V and J are TRBV29-1 and TRBJ1-1; D is ambiguous. V was clipped by 4 bases and J by 7 bases, with 10 bases between them. Looked up from germline, CDR1 is SQVTM and CDR2 is ANQGSEA. The length of the CDR3 is 11 residues. Here the CDR3 DNA reads TGCAGCGTTGTCTTTGGCCGTGAAGCTTTCTTT. Translating gives CSVVFGREAFF.

The V call is TRBV7-8, the J call TRBJ1-5; D is undetermined. Germline CDR1 SGHVS, CDR2 FQNEAQ. The CDR3 totals 14 residues. V was pared by 2 bases and J by 0 bases, with 5 bases between. CDR3 DNA sequence: TGTGCCAGCAGCTTACTGAGTAGCAATCAGCCCCAGCATTTT. It codes for CASSLLSSNQPQHF.

The rearrangement joins TRBV10-3 to TRBJ1-2; 11 positions match TRBD1. The germline gives CDR1 ENHRY, CDR2 SYGVKD. The CDR3 length is 14 residues. With V trimmed by 7 bases and J by 3 bases, 4 bases remained unmatched. For the CDR3, the DNA is TGTGCCATCACCGGACAGGGGGCAGACTATGGCTACACCTTC. This sequence encodes CAITGQGADYGYTF.

This rearrangement joins TRBV15 to TRBJ2-3; 8 positions agree with TRBD1. V trimming: 5 bases; J trimming: 3 bases; junction bases outside the gene matches: 10. The germline V gene encodes CDR1 LNHNV and CDR2 YYDKDF (reference sequence). This CDR3 comprises 16 residues. Here the CDR3 DNA reads TGTGCCACCAGCCCTTGGCCAGGGGGCGGAACAGATACGCAGTATTTT. This translates into CATSPWPGGGTDTQYF.

The chain carries TRBV29-1 and TRBJ2-7, with D possibly matching TRBD2 (6 bases). The length of the CDR3 is 13 residues. Trimming shortened V by 5 bases and J by 9 bases, and 20 bases separated the two germline ends. Germline V gene data show CDR1 as SQVTM and CDR2 as ANQGSEA. The CDR3 sequence: CSVLRDSGLGQYF. In DNA form, the CDR3 reads TGCAGCGTTCTGCGGGACTCGGGGTTGGGGCAGTACTTC.

DNA for the CDR3: TGTGCCATCAGTGAGACTAGCGGGGGACCTCAAGAGACCCAGTACTTC. This sequence encodes CAISETSGGPQETQYF. This sequence joins TRBV10-3 and TRBJ2-5, with 11 bases aligning to TRBD2. The CDR3 covers 16 residues. Trimming cost V 2 bases and J 2 bases; bases outside gene matches: 4. Per germline, CDR1 ENHRY and CDR2 SYGVKD.

V is TRBV2 and J is TRBJ1-2; maybe TRBD1 (5 bases). The CDR3 consists of 13 residues. Per the germline V gene, CDR1 is SNHLY and CDR2 is FYNNEI. The V end was cut by 3 bases, the J end by 7 bases, with 12 bases between. Written as DNA, the CDR3 is TGTGCCAGCAGTGACTCAGGGTTTGGTGGCTACACCTTC. This encodes CASSDSGFGGYTF. The full variable domain, in which reference TRBV2 and TRBJ1-2 provide the parts outside the CDR3, is EPEVTQTPSHQVTQMGQEVILRCVPISNHLYFYWYRQILGQKVEFLVSFYNNEISEKSEIFDDQFSVERPDGSNFTLKIRSTKLEDSAMYFCASSDSGFGGYTFGSGTRLTVV.

The chain links TRBV27 to TRBJ1-2; D possibly corresponds to TRBD1 (5 bases). V was pared by 5 bases and J by 8 bases, with 15 bases between. The CDR3 runs to 13 residues. Germline CDR1 reads MNHEY; CDR2 reads SMNVEV (reference sequence). The CDR3: CASSLGGVSGYTF. For the CDR3, the DNA is TGTGCCAGCAGTCTCGGGGGGGTAAGCGGCTACACCTTC.